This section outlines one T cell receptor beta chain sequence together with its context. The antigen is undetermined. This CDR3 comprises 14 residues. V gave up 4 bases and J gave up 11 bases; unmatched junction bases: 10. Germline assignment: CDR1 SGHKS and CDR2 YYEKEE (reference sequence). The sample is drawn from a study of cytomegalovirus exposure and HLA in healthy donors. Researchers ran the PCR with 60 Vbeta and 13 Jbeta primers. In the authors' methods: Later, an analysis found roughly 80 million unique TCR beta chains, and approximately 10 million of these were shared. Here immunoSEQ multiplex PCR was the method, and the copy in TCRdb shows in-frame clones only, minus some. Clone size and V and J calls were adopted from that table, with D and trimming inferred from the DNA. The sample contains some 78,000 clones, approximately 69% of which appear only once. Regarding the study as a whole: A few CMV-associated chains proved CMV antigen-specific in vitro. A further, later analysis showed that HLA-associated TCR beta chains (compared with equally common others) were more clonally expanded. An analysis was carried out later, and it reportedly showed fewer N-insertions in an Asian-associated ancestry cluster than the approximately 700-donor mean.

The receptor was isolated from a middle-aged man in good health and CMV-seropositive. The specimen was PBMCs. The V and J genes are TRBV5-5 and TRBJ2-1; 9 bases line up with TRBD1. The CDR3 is CASSPGQGRGKQFF. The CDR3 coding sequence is TGTGCCAGCAGCCCAGGACAGGGGCGAGGGAAGCAGTTCTTC. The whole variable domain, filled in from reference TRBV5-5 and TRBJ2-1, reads DAGVTQSPTHLIKTRGQQVTLRCSPISGHKSVSWYQQVLGQGPQFIFQYYEKEERGRGNFPDRFSARQFPNYSSELNVNALLLGDSALYLCASSPGQGRGKQFFGPGTRLTVL.